Listed here are 9 T cell receptor beta chains from one sample, sequenced in a study of breast tumors, draining lymph nodes, adjacent tissues. Samples came from axillary lymph nodes draining the breast cancer. TCRdb used MiXCR to reprocess the multiplex PCR reads, holding one entry per CDR3 protein. This sample yields some 120,000 distinct CDR3 sequences, of which 20% are seen a single time; 3.5% to 4.5% belongs to the top ten. The sample taken for sequencing was axillary lymph node tissue. The origin of the receptors is a female donor with breast cancer. Some clones in this sample may be carry-over from other donors' samples.

This clonotype was observed many times. The chain has TRBV20-1 and TRBJ2-5; D unresolved. In germline, CDR1 is DFQATT, CDR2 SNEGSKA (reference sequence). The CDR3 totals 15 residues. With 0 bases removed from V and 2 bases from J, the gap between germline ends came to 13 bases. DNA for the CDR3: TGCAGTGCTAGAGAGATCAGGACCGGACAAGAGACCCAGTACTTC. Residues: CSAREIRTGQETQYF.

This chain uses TRBV24-1 with TRBJ2-3, with D perhaps matching TRBD2 (5 bases). The CDR3 is 15 amino acids. Germline V gene sequence: CDR1 KGHDR, CDR2 SFDVKD. V was pared by 7 bases and J by 8 bases, with 21 bases between. CDR3 sequence (DNA): TGTGCCACCAGAGACTCGTCCCTGGAGGTAATTACGCAGTATTTT. It encodes CATRDSSLEVITQYF.

This clonotype appeared many times. The chain's CDR3 is CASSLGSGTETQYF. The CDR3 DNA reads as TGTGCCAGCAGCTTAGGGAGCGGAACAGAGACCCAGTACTTC. V is TRBV7-2 and J is TRBJ2-5; D is possibly TRBD2 (5 bases). The CDR3 totals 14 residues. With 1 base removed from V and 4 bases from J, the gap between germline ends came to 10 bases. Germline assignment: CDR1 SGHTA and CDR2 FQGNSA.

This clonotype was counted ten times or more. The chain recombines TRBV20-1 with TRBJ2-2; weak D call: TRBD2 (6 bases). Trimming shortened V by 3 bases and J by 5 bases, and 13 bases separated the two germline ends. Per germline, CDR1 DFQATT and CDR2 SNEGSKA (reference sequence). The CDR3 contains 14 residues. For the CDR3, the DNA is TGCAGTGCTAGTTCCGGGAGCGGGACCGGGGAGCTGTTTTTT. Translation gives CSASSGSGTGELFF.

This clonotype was seen many times. The chain joins TRBV7-8 to TRBJ2-1; D possibly matches TRBD1 or TRBD2 (6 bases each). The CDR3 is made up of 15 amino acids. V was cut by 4 bases and J by 6 bases, with 16 bases left in between. Germline V CDR1 and CDR2: SGHVS, FQNEAQ. DNA for the CDR3: TGTGCCAGCAGCTGGGCGTGGGGGGCCACCAATGAGCAGTTCTTC. Translated, it gives CASSWAWGATNEQFF.

The V call is TRBV13, the J call TRBJ2-3; 13 nucleotides line up with TRBD2. V trimming: 5 bases; J trimming: 4 bases; junction bases outside the gene matches: 6. The CDR3 contains 16 residues. CDR1 and CDR2 (germline): PRHDT, FYEKMQ (reference sequence). The CDR3 DNA reads TGTGCCAGCAGCACCCGGACTAGCGGGAGAGCAGATACGCAGTATTTT. This translates into CASSTRTSGRADTQYF.

This clonotype was seen ten or more times. The chain recombines TRBV5-1 with TRBJ2-1; the match to TRBD2 covers 10 bases. The length of the CDR3 is 18 residues. V lost 0 bases and J lost 0; bases outside the gene matches: 6. Germline CDR1 is SGHRS and CDR2 is YFSETQ. The CDR3 region has the DNA TGCGCCAGCAGCTTGGCTCTAGCGGGAGCGAGCTCCTACAATGAGCAGTTCTTC. Amino acid sequence: CASSLALAGASSYNEQFF.

Ten or more counts support this clonotype. J is TRBJ2-3 and V is TRBV24-1; 12 bases are a match to TRBD2. The CDR3 extends over 16 amino acids. The V and J ends lost 4 bases and 5 bases, in that order; junction bases with no gene match: 6. Germline V gene data show CDR1 as KGHDR and CDR2 as SFDVKD. Written as DNA, the CDR3 is TGTGCCACCAGTGAAAGACTAGCGGGAGTAGGAGATACGCAGTATTTT. Translating gives CATSERLAGVGDTQYF.

This clonotype has at least ten counts. The chain has TRBV5-1 and TRBJ1-2, with D perhaps matching TRBD1 (6 bases). This CDR3 is 14 amino acids long. V lost 0 bases to trimming and J lost 6 bases, with 12 bases between them. CDR1 is SGHRS and CDR2 is YFSETQ in the germline V gene. CDR3 in amino acids: CASSLDAGADGYTF. The CDR3 DNA reads TGCGCCAGCAGCTTGGACGCAGGGGCGGATGGCTACACCTTC.